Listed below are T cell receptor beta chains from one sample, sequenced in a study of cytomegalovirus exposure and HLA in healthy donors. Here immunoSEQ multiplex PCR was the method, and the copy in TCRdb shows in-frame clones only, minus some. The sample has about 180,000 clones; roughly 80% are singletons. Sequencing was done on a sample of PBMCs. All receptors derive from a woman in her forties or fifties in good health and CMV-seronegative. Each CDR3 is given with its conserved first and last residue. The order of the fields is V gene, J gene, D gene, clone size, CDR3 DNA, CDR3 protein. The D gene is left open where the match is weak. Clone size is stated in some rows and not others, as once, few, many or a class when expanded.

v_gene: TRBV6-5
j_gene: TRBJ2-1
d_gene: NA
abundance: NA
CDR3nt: TGTGCCAGCATTGGGGGACAAGGATACAATGAGCAGTTCTTC
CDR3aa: CASIGGQGYNEQFF

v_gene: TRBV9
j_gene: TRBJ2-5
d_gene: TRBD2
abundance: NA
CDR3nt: TGTGCCAGCAGCGTCGGGACTAGCGGGGCTGAGACCCAGTACTTC
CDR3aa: CASSVGTSGAETQYF

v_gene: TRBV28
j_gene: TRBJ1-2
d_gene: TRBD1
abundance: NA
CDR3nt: TGTGCCAGCAGCCCTCCGGAGGGACAGGGGACTTGGGGCTATGGCTACACCTTC
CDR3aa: CASSPPEGQGTWGYGYTF

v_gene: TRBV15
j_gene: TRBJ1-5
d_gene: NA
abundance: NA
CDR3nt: TGTGCCACAACGAGGTTCGGAAGCAATCAGCCCCAGCATTTT
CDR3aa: CATTRFGSNQPQHF

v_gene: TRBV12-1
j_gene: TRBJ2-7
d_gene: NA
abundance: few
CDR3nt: TGTGCCAGCAGCTTTGTAGCGGAAAACTCCTACGAGCAGTACTTC
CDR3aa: CASSFVAENSYEQYF

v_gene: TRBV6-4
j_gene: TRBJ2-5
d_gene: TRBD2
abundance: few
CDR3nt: TGTGCCAGCAGTGACCTTGGACTAGCGGGGAGGCAAGAGACCCAGTACTTC
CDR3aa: CASSDLGLAGRQETQYF

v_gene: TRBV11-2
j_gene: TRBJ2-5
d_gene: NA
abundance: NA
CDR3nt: TGTGCCAGCAGCTTAATGGGGGGTGGGCAAACGCTCACCCAGTACTTC
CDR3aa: CASSLMGGGQTLTQYF

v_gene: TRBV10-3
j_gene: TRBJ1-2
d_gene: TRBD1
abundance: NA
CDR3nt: TGTGCCATCAGTGCGGACAGGGAAAATGGCTACACCTTC
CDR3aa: CAISADRENGYTF

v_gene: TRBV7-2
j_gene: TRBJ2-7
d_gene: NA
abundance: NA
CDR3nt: TGTGCCAGCAGCTTATCGGGGACTCGATCCTACGAGCAGTACTTC
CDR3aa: CASSLSGTRSYEQYF

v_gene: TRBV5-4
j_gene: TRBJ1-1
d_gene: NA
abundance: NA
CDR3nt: TGTGCCAGCAGCGTCGACAGCATGAACACTGAAGCTTTCTTT
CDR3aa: CASSVDSMNTEAFF

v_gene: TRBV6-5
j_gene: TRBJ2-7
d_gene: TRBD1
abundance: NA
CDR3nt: TGTGCCAGCAGTCGGGACAGGCTCTGGGACGAGCAGTACTTC
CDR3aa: CASSRDRLWDEQYF

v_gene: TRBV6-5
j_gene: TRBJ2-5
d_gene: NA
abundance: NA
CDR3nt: TGTGCCAGCAGTTACTCCCGGGGCCGGGACACCTCAACCCAGTACTTC
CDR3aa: CASSYSRGRDTSTQYF

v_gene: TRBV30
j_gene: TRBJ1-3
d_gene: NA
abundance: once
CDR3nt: TGTGCCTGGAGACCGGGGTCTGGAAACACCATATATTTT
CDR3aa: CAWRPGSGNTIYF

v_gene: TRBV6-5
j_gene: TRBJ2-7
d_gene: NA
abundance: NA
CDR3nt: TGTGCCAGCAGTGGATCAGGTATTACCTACGAGCAGTACTTC
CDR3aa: CASSGSGITYEQYF

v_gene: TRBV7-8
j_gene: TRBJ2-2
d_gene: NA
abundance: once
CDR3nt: TGTGCCAGCAGCTTATGGATAGGGGGATCGAACACCGGGGAGCTGTTTTTT
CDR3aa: CASSLWIGGSNTGELFF

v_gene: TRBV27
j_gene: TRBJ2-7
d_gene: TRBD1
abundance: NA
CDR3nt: TGTGCCAGCAGTCAAGGACAGGGTTGGTACGAGCAGTACTTC
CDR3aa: CASSQGQGWYEQYF

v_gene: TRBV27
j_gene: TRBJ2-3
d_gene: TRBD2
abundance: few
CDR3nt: TGTGCCAGCAGTTTATTGGTCGGCGGGGGAGGCGCAGATACGCAGTATTTT
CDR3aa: CASSLLVGGGGADTQYF

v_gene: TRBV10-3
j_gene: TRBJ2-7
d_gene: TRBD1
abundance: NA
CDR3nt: TGTGCCATCAGTGGAAACTCCGGGACAGGGATCGAGCAGTACTTC
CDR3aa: CAISGNSGTGIEQYF

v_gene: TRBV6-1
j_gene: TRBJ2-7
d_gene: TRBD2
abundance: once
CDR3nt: TGTGCCAGCAGTGTGGGGGGGGGTCGGGCCTACGAGCAGTACTTC
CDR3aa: CASSVGGGRAYEQYF

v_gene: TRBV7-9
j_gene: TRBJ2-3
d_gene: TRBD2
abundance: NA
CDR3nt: TGTGCCAGCAGCCCCCAGCGGGGCTCCACAGATACGCAGTATTTT
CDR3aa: CASSPQRGSTDTQYF

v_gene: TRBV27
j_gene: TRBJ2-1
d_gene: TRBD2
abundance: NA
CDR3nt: TGTGCCAGCAGTTCCCCCCGGACTAGCGGATGGGGGGGCGAGCAGTTCTTC
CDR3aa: CASSSPRTSGWGGEQFF

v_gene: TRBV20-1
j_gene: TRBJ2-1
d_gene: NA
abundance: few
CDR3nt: TGCAGTGCTAGAGCTGAGGGTGGGCAGTTCTTC
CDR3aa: CSARAEGGQFF

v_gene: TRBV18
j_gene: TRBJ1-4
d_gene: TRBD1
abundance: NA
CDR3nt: TGTGCCAGCTCCCGCAGGGGGTCTAATGAAAAACTGTTTTTT
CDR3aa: CASSRRGSNEKLFF

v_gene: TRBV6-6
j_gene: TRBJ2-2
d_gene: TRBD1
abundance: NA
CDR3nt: TGTGCCAGCAGTTTCCTAACAGGGGGCGGGACCGGGGAGCTGTTTTTT
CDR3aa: CASSFLTGGGTGELFF

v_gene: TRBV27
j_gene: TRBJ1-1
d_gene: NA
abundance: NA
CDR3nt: TGTGCCAGCAGGGGTCGGCAGGGCGGAGCTTTCTTT
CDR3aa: CASRGRQGGAFF

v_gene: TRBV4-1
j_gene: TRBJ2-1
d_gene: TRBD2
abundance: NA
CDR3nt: TGCGCCAGCAGCCACCCGGGACTAGCGGGAGCTGAGCAGTTCTTC
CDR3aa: CASSHPGLAGAEQFF

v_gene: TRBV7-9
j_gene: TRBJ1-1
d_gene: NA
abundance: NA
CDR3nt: TGTGCCAGCAGCTCCAAGGGGGACCTGCGGAACACTGAAGCTTTCTTT
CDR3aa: CASSSKGDLRNTEAFF

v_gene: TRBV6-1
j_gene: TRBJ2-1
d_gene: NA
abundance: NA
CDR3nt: TGTGCCAGCAGTGAGAGATACAATGAGCAGTTCTTC
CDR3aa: CASSERYNEQFF

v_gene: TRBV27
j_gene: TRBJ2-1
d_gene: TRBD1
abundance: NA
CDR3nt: TGTGCCAGCAGTTTTGAGCCGGGACAGGGAGGTAATGAGCAGTTCTTC
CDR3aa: CASSFEPGQGGNEQFF

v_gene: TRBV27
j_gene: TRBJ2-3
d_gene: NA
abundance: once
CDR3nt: TGTGCCAGCAGTTTACTAGCTACAGATACGCAGTATTTT
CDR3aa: CASSLLATDTQYF

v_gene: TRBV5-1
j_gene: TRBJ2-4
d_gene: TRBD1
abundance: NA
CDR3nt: TGCGCCAGCAGCGGACAGGGGGCGGACATTCAGTACTTC
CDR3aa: CASSGQGADIQYF

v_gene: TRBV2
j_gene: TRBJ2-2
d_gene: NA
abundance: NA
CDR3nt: TGTGCCAGCAGTGGACTGAACGAGGAGCTGTTTTTT
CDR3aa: CASSGLNEELFF

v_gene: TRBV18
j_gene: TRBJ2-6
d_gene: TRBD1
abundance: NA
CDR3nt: TGTGCCAGCTCACCGAGCTTTCGGGACAGCAACTCTGGGGCCAACGTCCTGACTTTC
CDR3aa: CASSPSFRDSNSGANVLTF